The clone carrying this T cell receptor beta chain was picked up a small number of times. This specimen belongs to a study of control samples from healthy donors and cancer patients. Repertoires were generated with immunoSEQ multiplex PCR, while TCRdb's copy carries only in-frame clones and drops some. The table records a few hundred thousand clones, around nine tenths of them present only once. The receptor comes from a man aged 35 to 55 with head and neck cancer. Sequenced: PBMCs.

The CDR3 protein is CASSLGRGSTEAFF. The CDR3 nucleotides are TGTGCCAGCAGCTTAGGCCGGGGAAGCACTGAAGCTTTCTTT. This chain joins TRBV7-2 and TRBJ1-1, with no clear D. The CDR3 extends over 14 amino acids. Deletions cut 1 base from V and 4 bases from J, with 10 bases between. Germline loops: CDR1 SGHTA, CDR2 FQGNSA.